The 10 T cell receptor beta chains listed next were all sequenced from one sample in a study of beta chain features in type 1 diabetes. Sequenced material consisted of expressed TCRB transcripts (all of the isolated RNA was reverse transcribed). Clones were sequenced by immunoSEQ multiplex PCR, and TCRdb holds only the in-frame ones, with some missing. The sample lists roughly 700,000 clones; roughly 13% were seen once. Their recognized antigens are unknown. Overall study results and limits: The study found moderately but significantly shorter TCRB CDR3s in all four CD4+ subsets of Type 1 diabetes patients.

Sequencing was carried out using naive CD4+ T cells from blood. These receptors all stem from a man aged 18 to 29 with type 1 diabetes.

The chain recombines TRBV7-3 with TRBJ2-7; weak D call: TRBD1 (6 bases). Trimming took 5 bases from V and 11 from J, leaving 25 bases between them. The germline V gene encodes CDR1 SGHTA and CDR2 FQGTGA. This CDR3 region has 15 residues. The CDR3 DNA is TGTGCCAGCAGCACCTTGACAGGCCCGCGGGTCTTCAAGTACTTC. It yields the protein CASSTLTGPRVFKYF.

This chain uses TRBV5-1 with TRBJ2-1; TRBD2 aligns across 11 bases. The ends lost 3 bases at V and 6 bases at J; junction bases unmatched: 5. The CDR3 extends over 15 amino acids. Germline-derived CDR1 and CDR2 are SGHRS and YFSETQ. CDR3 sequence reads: CASSSTSGGRNEQFF. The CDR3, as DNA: TGCGCCAGCAGCTCCACTAGCGGGGGTCGCAATGAGCAGTTCTTC.

This CDR3 is CAWTSQGAHGYTF. In DNA, the CDR3 is TGTGCCTGGACCTCACAGGGGGCGCATGGCTACACCTTC. The rearrangement joins TRBV30 to TRBJ1-2, with 9 bases matching TRBD1. CDR1 and CDR2 (germline): GTSNPN, SVGIG (reference sequence). CDR3 length: 13 amino acids. The V segment lost 4 bases and the J segment 6 bases; nucleotides outside the gene matches: 6.

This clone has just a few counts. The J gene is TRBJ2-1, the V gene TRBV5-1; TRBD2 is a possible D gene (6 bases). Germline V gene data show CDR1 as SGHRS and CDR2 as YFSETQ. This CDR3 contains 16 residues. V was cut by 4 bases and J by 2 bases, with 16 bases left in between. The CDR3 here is CASSPAPGDPYNEQFF. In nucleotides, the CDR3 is TGCGCCAGCAGCCCTGCTCCGGGGGACCCCTACAATGAGCAGTTCTTC.

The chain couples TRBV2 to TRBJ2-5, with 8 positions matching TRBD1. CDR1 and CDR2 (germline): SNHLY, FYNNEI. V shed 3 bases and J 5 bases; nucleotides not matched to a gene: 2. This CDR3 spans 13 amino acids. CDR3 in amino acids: CASSEDRDETQYF. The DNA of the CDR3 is TGTGCCAGCAGTGAGGACAGGGACGAGACCCAGTACTTC.

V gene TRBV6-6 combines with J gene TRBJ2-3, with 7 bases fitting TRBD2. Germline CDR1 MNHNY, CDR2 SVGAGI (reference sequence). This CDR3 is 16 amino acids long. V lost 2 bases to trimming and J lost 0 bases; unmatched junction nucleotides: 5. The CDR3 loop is CASSYRGEGSTDTQYF. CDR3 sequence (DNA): TGTGCCAGCAGTTACCGGGGGGAGGGGAGCACAGATACGCAGTATTTT.

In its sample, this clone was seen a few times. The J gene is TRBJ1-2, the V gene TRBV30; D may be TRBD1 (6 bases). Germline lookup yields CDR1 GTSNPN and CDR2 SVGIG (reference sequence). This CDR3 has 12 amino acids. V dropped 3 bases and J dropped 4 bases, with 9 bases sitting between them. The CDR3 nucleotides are TGTGCCTGGAGGGGGGGCACCTATGGCTACACCTTC. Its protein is CAWRGGTYGYTF.

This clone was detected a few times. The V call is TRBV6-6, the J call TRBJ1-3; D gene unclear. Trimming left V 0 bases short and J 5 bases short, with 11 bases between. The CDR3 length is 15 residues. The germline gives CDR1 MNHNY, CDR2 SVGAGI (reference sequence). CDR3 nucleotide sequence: TGTGCCAGCAGTTACTCGAGAGGAGGACGAAACACCATATATTTT. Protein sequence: CASSYSRGGRNTIYF.

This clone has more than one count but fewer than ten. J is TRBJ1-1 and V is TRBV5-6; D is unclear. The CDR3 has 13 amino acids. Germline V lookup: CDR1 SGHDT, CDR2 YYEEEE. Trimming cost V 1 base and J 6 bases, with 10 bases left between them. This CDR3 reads CASSLPGLAEAFF. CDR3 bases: TGTGCCAGCAGCTTGCCCGGGCTCGCTGAAGCTTTCTTT.

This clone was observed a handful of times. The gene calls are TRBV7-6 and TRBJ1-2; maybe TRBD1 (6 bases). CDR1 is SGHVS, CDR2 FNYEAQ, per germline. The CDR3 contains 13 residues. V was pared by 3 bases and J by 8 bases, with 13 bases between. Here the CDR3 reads CASSFTGSYGYTF. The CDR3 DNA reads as TGTGCCAGCAGCTTTACAGGGTCATACGGCTACACCTTC.